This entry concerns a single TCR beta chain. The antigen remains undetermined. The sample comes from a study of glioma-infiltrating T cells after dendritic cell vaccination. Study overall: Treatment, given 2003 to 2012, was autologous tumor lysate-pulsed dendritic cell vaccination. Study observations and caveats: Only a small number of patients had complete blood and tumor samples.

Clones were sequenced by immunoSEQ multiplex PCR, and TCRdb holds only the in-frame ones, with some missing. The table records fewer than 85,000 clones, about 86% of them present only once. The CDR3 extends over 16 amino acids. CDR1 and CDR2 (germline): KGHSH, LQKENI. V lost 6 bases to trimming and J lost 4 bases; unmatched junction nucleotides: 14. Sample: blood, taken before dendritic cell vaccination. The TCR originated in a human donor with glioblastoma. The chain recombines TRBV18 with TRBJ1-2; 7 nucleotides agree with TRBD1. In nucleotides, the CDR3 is TGTGCCAGCTCCCCCGTTACAGGGGATAGTAGCTATGGCTACACCTTC. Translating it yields CASSPVTGDSSYGYTF. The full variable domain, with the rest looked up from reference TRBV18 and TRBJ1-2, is NAGVMQNPRHLVRRRGQEARLRCSPMKGHSHVYWYRQLPEEGLKFMVYLQKENIIDESGMPKERFSAEFPKEGPSILRIQQVVRGDSAAYFCASSPVTGDSSYGYTFGSGTRLTVV.